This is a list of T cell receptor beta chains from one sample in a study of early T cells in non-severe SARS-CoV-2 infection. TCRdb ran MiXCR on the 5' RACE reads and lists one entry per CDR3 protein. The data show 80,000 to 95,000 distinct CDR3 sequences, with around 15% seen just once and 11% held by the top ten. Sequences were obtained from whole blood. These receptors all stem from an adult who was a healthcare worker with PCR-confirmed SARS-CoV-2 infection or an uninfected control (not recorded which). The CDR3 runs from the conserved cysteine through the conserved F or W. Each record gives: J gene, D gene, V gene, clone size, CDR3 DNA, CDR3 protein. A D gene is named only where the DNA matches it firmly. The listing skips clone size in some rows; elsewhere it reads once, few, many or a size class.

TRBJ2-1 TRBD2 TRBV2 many TGTGCCAGCATAGGTAGCGGGGGGGATCGGAATGAGCAGTTCTTC CASIGSGGDRNEQFF
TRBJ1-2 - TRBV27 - TGTGCCAGCAGTCCGGGACCTAACTATGGCTACACCTTC CASSPGPNYGYTF
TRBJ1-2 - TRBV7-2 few TGTGCCAGCAGCGAGGACTTTGCGAAAACCTATGGCTACACCTTC CASSEDFAKTYGYTF
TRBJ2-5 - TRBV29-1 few TGCAGCGTTGAGATAGGGGACGAGACCCAGTACTTC CSVEIGDETQYF
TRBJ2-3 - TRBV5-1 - TGCGCCAGCAGCGCAGGGACGTACACAGATACGCAGTATTTT CASSAGTYTDTQYF
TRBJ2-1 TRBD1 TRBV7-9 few TGTGCCAGCAGCCCCTGGACAGGGGAGGCCTACAATGAGCAGTTCTTC CASSPWTGEAYNEQFF
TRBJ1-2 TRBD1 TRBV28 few TGTGCCAGCGCCCCCTCGGGACAGGGCCGGGGCTACACCTTC CASAPSGQGRGYTF
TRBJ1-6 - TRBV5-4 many TGTGCCAGCAGCTTGGGGCAGGGAGACTCACCCCTCCACTTT CASSLGQGDSPLHF
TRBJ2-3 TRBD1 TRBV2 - TGTGCCAGCAGTGAGATCGACAGGGGGTCTAGCGGAGATACGCAGTATTTT CASSEIDRGSSGDTQYF
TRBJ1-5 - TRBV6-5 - TGTGCCAGCAGCCCCACACAGGGTTTCAATCAGCCCCAGCATTTT CASSPTQGFNQPQHF
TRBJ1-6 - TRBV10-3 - TGTACCATCAGTGAGTTTGACAGTACGAATTCACCCCTCCACTTT CTISEFDSTNSPLHF
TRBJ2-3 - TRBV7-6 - TGTGCCAGCAGCCTGGGAGCAGTGGGGGATACGCAGTATTTT CASSLGAVGDTQYF
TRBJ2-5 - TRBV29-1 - TGCAGCGTCGTCGGACAGCCCTTCGGGGAGACCCAGTACTTC CSVVGQPFGETQYF
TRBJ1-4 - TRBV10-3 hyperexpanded TGTGCCATCACTCCCTCCAGGTTCGGGGAAAAACTGTTTTTT CAITPSRFGEKLFF
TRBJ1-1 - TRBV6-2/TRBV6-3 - TGTGCCAGCAGTTACTCCCCAGGCACGGGGACAATAGCTTTCTTT CASSYSPGTGTIAFF
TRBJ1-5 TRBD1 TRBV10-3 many TGTGCCATCAGTGAAGGGGGCCATCAGCCCCAGCATTTT CAISEGGHQPQHF
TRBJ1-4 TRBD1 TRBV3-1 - TGTGCCAGCAGCCGAGGGGGCAGGGGTAATGAAAAACTGTTTTTT CASSRGGRGNEKLFF
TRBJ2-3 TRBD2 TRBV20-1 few TGCAGTGCTGTTGGACTAGCGGGGGGCCTGGGAGATACGCAGTATTTT CSAVGLAGGLGDTQYF
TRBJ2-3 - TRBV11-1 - TGTGCCAGCAGCCTGCCCGGGGTTCGGAGCTGGGATACGCAGTATTTT CASSLPGVRSWDTQYF
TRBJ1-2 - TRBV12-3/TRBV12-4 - TGTGCCAGCAGTGGGGGGTGGCCCTCTAACTATGGCTACACCTTC CASSGGWPSNYGYTF
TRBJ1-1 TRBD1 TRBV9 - TGTGCCAGCAGCCAGACAGGGGTCATGAACACTGAAGCTTTCTTT CASSQTGVMNTEAFF
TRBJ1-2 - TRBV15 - TGTGCCACCAGCAAAAGACAGATTAACTACGGCTACACCTTC CATSKRQINYGYTF
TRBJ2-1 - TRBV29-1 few TGCAGCGTTGTGGAGTTCTACAATGAGCAGTTCTTC CSVVEFYNEQFF
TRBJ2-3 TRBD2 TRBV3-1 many TGTGCCAGCAGCCCACGGACTAGCCACACAGATACGCAGTATTTT CASSPRTSHTDTQYF
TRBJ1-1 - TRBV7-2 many TGTGCCAGCAGCAAGGGACCGACCAACACTGAAGCTTTCTTT CASSKGPTNTEAFF
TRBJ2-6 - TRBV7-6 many TGTGCCAGCAGCATGACGGGGGCCAACGTCCTGACTTTC CASSMTGANVLTF
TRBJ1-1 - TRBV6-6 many TGTGCCAGCAGTTTTGGGATATACACTGAAGCTTTCTTT CASSFGIYTEAFF
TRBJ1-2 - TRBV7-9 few TGTGCCAGCAGCCCCCTCCGACAGTCTCCTCACTATGGCTACACCTTC CASSPLRQSPHYGYTF
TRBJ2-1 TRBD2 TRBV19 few TGTGCCAGTAGTATTAGTCTAGCGGGGGGGCCGGCACACGATGAGCAGTTCTTC CASSISLAGGPAHDEQFF
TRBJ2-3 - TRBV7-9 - TGTGCCAGCATCTACCAACCGAGGGGAAGTCTTCCAGATACGCAGTATTTT CASIYQPRGSLPDTQYF
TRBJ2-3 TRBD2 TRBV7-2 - TGTGCCAGCAGCTTACAGGGCGGACTAGGAATTAGCACAGATACGCAGTATTTT CASSLQGGLGISTDTQYF
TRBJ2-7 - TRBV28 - TGTGCCAGCAGTTGGGGCAGATCCTACGAGCAGTACTTC CASSWGRSYEQYF
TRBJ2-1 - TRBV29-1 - TGCAGCGTTGAAGGACGGGGGAGTTACAATGAGCAGTTCTTC CSVEGRGSYNEQFF
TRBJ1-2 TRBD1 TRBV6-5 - TGTGCCAGCAGTTACTCCCGGACAGGGGGCTATGGCTACACCTTC CASSYSRTGGYGYTF
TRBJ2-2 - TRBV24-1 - TGTGCCACCGGGGCAGGCACGAACACCGGGGAGCTGTTTTTT CATGAGTNTGELFF
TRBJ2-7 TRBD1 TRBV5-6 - TGTGCCAGCAGCCCTTTCGGAAGGGGGCTTTCCTACGAGCAGTACTTC CASSPFGRGLSYEQYF
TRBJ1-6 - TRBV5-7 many TGTGCCAGCAGCCTACAGGGACCCAACTATAATTCACCCCTCCACTTT CASSLQGPNYNSPLHF
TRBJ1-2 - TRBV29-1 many TGCAGCGTTGCCGGGTCGGCGTACAGCTACACCTTC CSVAGSAYSYTF
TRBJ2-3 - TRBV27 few TGTGCCAGCAGTTTTGGGCGCACAGATACGCAGTATTTT CASSFGRTDTQYF
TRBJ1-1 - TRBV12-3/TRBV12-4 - TGTGCCAGCAGGTACAATTTCGGCACTGAAGCTTTCTTT CASRYNFGTEAFF
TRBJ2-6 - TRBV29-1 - TGCAGCGTGCAGAACAGTGGGGCCAACGTCCTGACTTTC CSVQNSGANVLTF
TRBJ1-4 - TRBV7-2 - TGTGCCAGCAGCTTAGAGGCCCTGAGGGAAAAACTGTTTTTT CASSLEALREKLFF
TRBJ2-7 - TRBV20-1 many TGCAGTGCTAGAGATCCTGGAGGTTCCTACGAGCAGTACTTC CSARDPGGSYEQYF
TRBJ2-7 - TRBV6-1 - TGTGCCAGCAGTGGGCAGGCACCCTACGAGCAGTACTTC CASSGQAPYEQYF
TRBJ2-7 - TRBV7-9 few TGTGCCAGCAGCTTCGGTCTACTGGGAGCCGAGCAGTACTTC CASSFGLLGAEQYF
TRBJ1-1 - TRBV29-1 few TGCAGCGGCGGGAGGGGAATGAACACTGAAGCTTTCTTT CSGGRGMNTEAFF